Presented here are 27 T cell receptor beta chains from one specimen sequenced in a study of beta chain features in type 1 diabetes. Overall study findings and caveats: Type 1 diabetes patients had TCRB CDR3s that were shorter (moderately but significantly so) in all four CD4+ subsets.

Expressed TCRB transcripts were sequenced because the entire RNA isolate underwent reverse transcription. The method was immunoSEQ multiplex PCR; TCRdb's version includes in-frame clones alone and lacks a portion of them. The sample has 600,000 to 700,000 clones; roughly 12% are singletons. Their antigen targets remain unknown. Material for sequencing was naive CD4+ T cells from blood. The receptors stem from a man aged 25 to 45 with type 1 diabetes.

The V and J genes are TRBV30 and TRBJ1-1, with no clear D. Germline loops: CDR1 GTSNPN, CDR2 SVGIG (reference sequence). This CDR3 region has 14 residues. Trimming stripped 1 base from V and 4 bases from J, with 13 bases between. This CDR3 reads CAWSAQVSGTEAFF. The CDR3 DNA follows: TGTGCCTGGAGTGCTCAGGTCTCGGGCACTGAAGCTTTCTTT.

The table lists this clone with many counts. This chain joins TRBV23-1 and TRBJ2-1; D unclear. TRBV23-1 is given ORF status, its function remaining uncertain. V lost 4 bases and J 6 bases, leaving 13 bases between the germline ends. The CDR3 sequence is 14 residues long. The CDR3 DNA reads TGCGCCAGCAGTCTTTGTAGGTTCTGCAATGAGCAGTTCTTC. Encoded protein: CASSLCRFCNEQFF.

On this clone: Other DNA sequences in this specimen translate into the identical CDR3. The gene calls are TRBV28 and TRBJ2-7; D not resolved. Between the trimmed V and J ends, which lost 5 bases and 4 bases, there was a span of 6 bases. The CDR3 has 11 amino acids. Germline V gene sequence: CDR1 MDHEN, CDR2 SYDVKM. Written as DNA, the CDR3 is TGTGCCAGCAGTCTTGAGTACGAGCAGTACTTC. The encoded protein is CASSLEYEQYF.

This clone has only a few counts. This sample also contains other DNA sequences that code for the same CDR3. Written as DNA, the CDR3 is TGTGCCAGCAGCTCTAGTGGCGCACAAGAGACCCAGTACTTC. Translation: CASSSSGAQETQYF. This chain joins TRBV7-2 and TRBJ2-5; D not resolved. From germline, CDR1 is SGHTA and CDR2 FQGNSA. This CDR3 spans 14 amino acids. Trimming removed 4 bases at V and 2 bases at J, with 11 bases between.

V and J are TRBV6-6 and TRBJ2-4, with D perhaps matching TRBD2 (5 bases). The germline gives CDR1 MNHNY, CDR2 SVGAGI (reference sequence). V was pared by 6 bases and J by 0 bases, with 12 bases between. There are 15 residues in the CDR3. The CDR3 sequence is CASREGRIAKNIQYF. The DNA of the CDR3 is TGTGCCAGCAGGGAAGGGAGAATAGCCAAAAACATTCAGTACTTC.

The rearrangement links TRBV6-5 to TRBJ2-7; 11 bases agree with TRBD2. The germline gives CDR1 MNHEY, CDR2 SVGAGI. The CDR3 spans 16 residues. V lost 0 bases, J lost 2 bases, and 3 bases stayed unmatched. The CDR3 spells CASSYSASGGPYEQYF. CDR3 DNA: TGTGCCAGCAGTTACTCGGCTAGCGGGGGGCCCTACGAGCAGTACTTC.

This clone was seen more than once but under ten times. The chain is built from TRBV30 and TRBJ2-1, with 12 bases that match TRBD2. Trimming removed 3 bases from V and 7 bases from J; junction bases left unmatched: 4. CDR1 and CDR2 (germline): GTSNPN, SVGIG (reference sequence). The CDR3 covers 14 residues. The CDR3 reads CAWRLAGGGNEQFF. DNA of the CDR3: TGTGCCTGGAGACTAGCGGGGGGAGGTAATGAGCAGTTCTTC.

This chain joins TRBV9 and TRBJ1-5, with D possibly TRBD1 on 5 matching bases. Germline lookup yields CDR1 SGDLS and CDR2 YYNGEE. Trimming removed 4 bases at V and 7 bases at J, with 15 bases between. The CDR3 has 14 residues. CDR3 coding DNA: TGTGCCAGCAGCCCGAGGCAGGGTGGACAGCCCCAGCATTTT. Translated, it gives CASSPRQGGQPQHF.

This chain uses TRBV29-1 with TRBJ2-5; D gene ambiguous. Germline assignment: CDR1 SQVTM and CDR2 ANQGSEA. V lost 5 bases to trimming and J lost 7 bases, with 11 bases between them. CDR3 size: 11 residues. CDR3 nucleotides: TGCAGCGTTCCCCAGTCAGGGACCCAGTACTTC. Residues: CSVPQSGTQYF.

V is TRBV4-3 and J is TRBJ1-4, with D possibly TRBD1 on 5 matching bases. V dropped 3 bases and J dropped 8 bases, with 22 bases sitting between them. CDR3 length: 17 amino acids. The germline gives CDR1 LGHNA, CDR2 YSLEER. The CDR3 loop reads CASSQESGGGGDEKLFF. The CDR3 bases are TGCGCCAGCAGCCAGGAGTCGGGCGGAGGAGGGGACGAAAAACTGTTTTTT.

This chain joins TRBV7-9 and TRBJ1-5, with unresolved D. The CDR3 has 13 residues. Trimming cost V 5 bases and J 6 bases, with 11 bases left between them. The V gene's germline CDR1 is SEHNR and CDR2 FQNEAQ (reference sequence). The CDR3 spells CASSPLLGQPQHF. The CDR3 DNA follows: TGTGCCAGCAGCCCCCTACTAGGTCAGCCCCAGCATTTT. Full variable domain (missing parts from reference TRBV7-9 and TRBJ1-5): DTGVSQNPRHKITKRGQNVTFRCDPISEHNRLYWYRQTLGQGPEFLTYFQNEAQLEKSRLLSDRFSAERPKGSFSTLEIQRTEQGDSAMYLCASSPLLGQPQHFGDGTRLSIL.

The rearrangement uses TRBV11-2 and TRBJ2-7; the D gene could be TRBD1 or TRBD2 (5 bases each). The V and J ends lost 7 bases and 3 bases respectively, with 19 bases between them. Looked up from germline, CDR1 is SGHAT and CDR2 is FQNNGV. The CDR3 contains 15 residues. CDR3 in DNA: TGTGCCAGCACTAGGGGAGATCATCCTTACTACGAGCAGTACTTC. This gives the protein CASTRGDHPYYEQYF. The full variable domain, rest sourced from reference TRBV11-2 and TRBJ2-7, is EAGVAQSPRYKIIEKRQSVAFWCNPISGHATLYWYQQILGQGPKLLIQFQNNGVVDDSQLPKDRFSAERLKGVDSTLKIQPAKLEDSAVYLCASTRGDHPYYEQYFGPGTRLTVT.

This clone was recorded a few times. The chain recombines TRBV18 with TRBJ2-7, with 11 bases lining up with TRBD1. Germline V lookup: CDR1 KGHSH, CDR2 LQKENI. The CDR3 consists of 14 residues. V lost 4 bases, J lost 3 bases, and 2 bases stayed unmatched. The chain's CDR3 is CASSLGTGGYEQYF. The DNA for the CDR3 is TGTGCCAGCTCACTCGGGACAGGGGGCTACGAGCAGTACTTC.

This clone was found a few times. This sequence joins TRBV7-9 and TRBJ1-2; no clear D. CDR1 and CDR2 (germline): SEHNR, FQNEAQ (reference sequence). The V end lost 5 bases, the J end lost 2 bases, and 15 bases lay between the germline ends. The CDR3 runs 15 residues. The CDR3 DNA is TGTGCCAGCAGCGAAACGGGGTTCTCGAACTATGGCTACACCTTC. This sequence encodes CASSETGFSNYGYTF.

This rearrangement joins TRBV4-2 to TRBJ1-5; D might be TRBD1 (5 bases). V lost 0 bases to trimming and J lost 6 bases, with 12 bases between them. The CDR3 has 15 amino acids. In germline, CDR1 is LGHNA, CDR2 YNFKEQ. CDR3 loop: CASSQERDRRQPQHF. CDR3 sequence (DNA): TGTGCCAGCAGCCAAGAACGGGACCGGCGTCAGCCCCAGCATTTT.

The V call is TRBV30, the J call TRBJ2-5; D uncertain. Germline V gene data show CDR1 as GTSNPN and CDR2 as SVGIG (reference sequence). Trimming removed 3 bases at V and 9 bases at J, with 14 bases between. The length of the CDR3 is 12 residues. The CDR3 is CAWSRAPRAQYF. The CDR3 bases are TGTGCCTGGAGCCGGGCGCCCCGGGCCCAGTACTTC.

This chain joins TRBV7-2 and TRBJ2-1; D uncertain. Trimming cost V 3 bases and J 1 base, with 10 bases left between them. The CDR3 consists of 15 residues. Germline CDR1 is SGHTA and CDR2 is FQGNSA. CDR3: CASSFVVVSYNEQFF. The CDR3 DNA is TGTGCCAGCAGCTTTGTCGTAGTTTCCTACAATGAGCAGTTCTTC.

The CDR3 DNA sequence: TGTGCCAGCAGCTCAAGTACAGGAACAACTAATGAAAAACTGTTTTTT. Protein product: CASSSSTGTTNEKLFF. The gene calls are TRBV5-4 and TRBJ1-4; weak D call: TRBD1 (5 bases). Trimming left V 3 bases short and J 0 bases short, with 12 bases between. The germline gives CDR1 SGHNT, CDR2 YYREEE (reference sequence). This CDR3 comprises 16 residues.

This clone was picked up one time. V is TRBV9 and J is TRBJ1-1; 10 bases are a match to TRBD1. V trimming: 3 bases; J trimming: 0 bases; junction bases outside the gene matches: 5. The CDR3 is made up of 16 amino acids. Germline V gene data show CDR1 as SGDLS and CDR2 as YYNGEE. CDR3 in DNA: TGTGCCAGCAGCGCGGGGACAGGGGATATGAACACTGAAGCTTTCTTT. The encoded protein is CASSAGTGDMNTEAFF.

This clone turned up a few times. V usage is TRBV15 and J usage is TRBJ2-5, with D unresolved. Germline lookup yields CDR1 LNHNV and CDR2 YYDKDF (reference sequence). The CDR3 is 15 amino acids. V dropped 1 base and J dropped 0 bases, with 9 bases sitting between them. The CDR3 DNA follows: TGTGCCACCAGCAGAGTGACGTCGTACCAAGAGACCCAGTACTTC. Protein product: CATSRVTSYQETQYF.

This chain uses TRBV4-1 with TRBJ1-2, with 9 nucleotides matching TRBD1. The germline CDR1 and CDR2 sequences are MGHRA and YSYEKL. With V trimmed by 4 bases and J by 3 bases, 9 bases remained unmatched. The CDR3 covers 16 residues. Here the CDR3 DNA reads TGCGCCAGCAGCCTCGGACAGGGGACTTTTGACTATGGCTACACCTTC. This gives the protein CASSLGQGTFDYGYTF.

There are a few counts of this clone. The genes are TRBV21-1 and TRBJ2-7; TRBD2, as called in the table, went unchecked against the DNA. TRBV21-1 is flagged as a pseudogene. CDR3 size: 12 residues. The CDR3 coding sequence is TGTGCCAGCAGTCAAGGATCCGGGGAACAGTACTTC. Encoded protein: CASSQGSGEQYF.

This clone was recorded a few times. This sequence joins TRBV25-1 and TRBJ2-3, with 7 positions matching TRBD1. Germline V gene data show CDR1 as MGHDK and CDR2 as SYGVNS. The CDR3 extends over 14 amino acids. The trim removed 6 bases at V and 1 base at J, leaving 4 bases unmatched. DNA of the CDR3: TGTGCCAGCAGACCGGGACAGCGCACAGATACGCAGTATTTT. Translation: CASRPGQRTDTQYF.

There are a few counts of this clone. Different DNA sequences within this sample yield the same CDR3. The V and J genes are TRBV9 and TRBJ1-3; D unresolved. Trimming took 2 bases from V and 2 from J, leaving 2 bases between them. There are 12 residues in the CDR3. CDR1 SGDLS and CDR2 YYNGEE come from the germline V gene. CDR3 region: CASSVTGNTIYF. For the CDR3, the DNA is TGTGCCAGCAGCGTTACTGGAAACACCATATATTTT.

This sequence joins TRBV30 and TRBJ2-5, with a possible D match to TRBD1 (5 bases). Deletions cut 2 bases from V and 4 bases from J, with 11 bases between. The germline gives CDR1 GTSNPN, CDR2 SVGIG (reference sequence). The CDR3 is made up of 13 amino acids. This chain's CDR3 is CAWSRQGGETQYF. CDR3 coding DNA: TGTGCCTGGAGTCGCCAGGGCGGAGAGACCCAGTACTTC.

This clone was seen a few times. The chain joins TRBV7-9 to TRBJ2-1, with D possibly matching TRBD2 (6 bases). The CDR3 sequence is 13 residues long. Germline V gene lookup returns CDR1 SEHNR and CDR2 FQNEAQ (reference sequence). Trimming pared 5 bases from V and 9 bases from J, leaving 14 bases between. CDR3 sequence reads: CASSTWEVGEQFF. The CDR3 nucleotides are TGTGCCAGCAGCACATGGGAGGTTGGTGAGCAGTTCTTC.

The chain combines TRBV5-1 with TRBJ2-7; D remains ambiguous. CDR1 and CDR2 from the germline V gene are SGHRS and YFSETQ. The CDR3 is 13 residues long. V lost 5 bases and J lost 5, with 14 bases in between. CDR3 protein: CASSLASTHEQYF. In nucleotides, the CDR3 is TGCGCCAGCAGTTTAGCTAGTACCCACGAGCAGTACTTC.